This TCR beta chain derives from a study of CXCR3-negative and CXCR3-positive naive CD8 T cells. Study results and caveats: The authors found comparable surface CD5 between naive subsets and inferred TCR strength from TRB CDR3 properties. The study found that naive CXCR3-negative and CXCR3-positive cells shared TRBV-TRBJ usage, while memory cells differed. Hydrophobicity was higher for TRB CDR3s found in CXCR3-positive naive cells than in CXCR3-negative naive cells. Comparably high diversity was seen in both naive subsets, and much lower diversity in memory CD8+ cells.

The TRB libraries of cDNA were built by UMI-labeled 5' RACE. TCRdb reprocessed the 5' RACE reads and stores each CDR3 protein as one record, lacking DNA. This repertoire includes 60,000 to 70,000 distinct CDR3 sequences. Definition of naive CD8+ T cells rested on a CD45RO-CCR7+CD27+CD95- profile. This CDR3 comprises 13 residues. Germline V gene sequence: CDR1 SGHRS, CDR2 YFSETQ. A word on this clonotype: Its target is not known.

Sequenced material: naive CXCR3+ CD8+ T cells from blood. Subset in this sample: CD45RO-CCR7+CD27+CD95- naive CD8+ T cells expressing CXCR3 (TNR3+). The gene calls are TRBV5-1 and TRBJ2-1; TCRdb picks TRBD1, but there is no DNA to check that call. The receptor was isolated from a human donor in good health. Some clones in this sample may be carry-over from other donors' samples. The CDR3 protein is CASSSSQGDGEFF.